These 20 T cell receptor beta chains were sequenced from one sample in a study of T cells in Graves' hyperthyroidism and ophthalmopathy. RNA transcripts provided the source from which TCR beta CDR3 regions were amplified. Initially, a first-round RT-PCR of the TCR CDR3 employed the HTBI primer set. TCRdb called the multiplex PCR reads again in MiXCR, with one record for every CDR3 protein. The sample shows 300,000 to 350,000 distinct CDR3 sequences, about 20% of them seen only once. The specimen sequenced was blood. The receptors derive from a woman in her forties or fifties with Graves' hyperthyroidism.

This clonotype was observed at least ten times. This chain links TRBV6-2 or TRBV6-3 with TRBJ1-5; weak D call: TRBD1 (5 bases). Germline V gene data show CDR1 as MNHEY and CDR2 as SVGEGT. The CDR3 consists of 13 residues. Deletions cut 4 bases from V and 7 bases from J, with 11 bases between. In nucleotides, the CDR3 is TGTGCCAGCAGTTGGGGGGTAGGACAGCCCCAGCATTTT. Encoded protein: CASSWGVGQPQHF.

This clonotype was recorded many times. The rearrangement uses TRBV10-3 and TRBJ2-7, with 9 bases that match TRBD1. Germline V gene data show CDR1 as ENHRY and CDR2 as SYGVKD. Trimming cost V 7 bases and J 5 bases; bases outside gene matches: 9. This CDR3 contains 14 residues. The CDR3 nucleotides read TGTGCCATCACCGCTGGACAGGGGACCCACGAGCAGTACTTC. Translation gives CAITAGQGTHEQYF.

J is TRBJ1-1 and V is TRBV27, with D unresolved. CDR1 MNHEY and CDR2 SMNVEV come from the germline V gene (reference sequence). The CDR3 extends over 16 amino acids. The V gene lost 5 bases and the J gene lost 3 bases, with 19 bases spanning the gap. For the CDR3, the DNA is TGTGCCAGCAGTCTAAGCCCAGGAGAGTGGGACACTGAAGCTTTCTTT. This sequence encodes CASSLSPGEWDTEAFF.

The V call is TRBV4-1, the J call TRBJ2-5; TRBD1 might be the D (6 bases). Between the trimmed V and J ends, which lost 4 bases and 1 base, there was a span of 22 bases. The CDR3 covers 18 residues. CDR1 is MGHRA, CDR2 YSYEKL, per germline. CDR3 in amino acids: CASSRLGQGTRPQETQYF. The CDR3 DNA reads TGCGCCAGCAGCCGCCTAGGTCAGGGGACCCGGCCCCAAGAGACCCAGTACTTC.

This clonotype was counted a few times. V is TRBV3-1 and J is TRBJ1-3; D may be TRBD1 (5 bases). Between the trimmed V and J ends, which lost 4 bases and 8 bases, there was a span of 15 bases. The CDR3 extends over 14 amino acids. Germline loops: CDR1 LGHDT, CDR2 YNNKEL (reference sequence). The CDR3 sequence is CASSPRRAGDTIYF. DNA for the CDR3: TGTGCCAGCAGCCCCCGCAGGGCAGGAGACACCATATATTTT.

In its sample, this clonotype was seen many times. This chain links TRBV2 with TRBJ2-3; 10 bases match TRBD2. CDR3 length equals 15 residues. V was clipped by 7 bases and J by 4 bases; unmatched bases: 8. Germline V gene sequence: CDR1 SNHLY, CDR2 FYNNEI. This CDR3 reads CASNPAGGPADTQYF. The DNA for the CDR3 is TGTGCCAGCAATCCAGCGGGAGGGCCGGCAGATACGCAGTATTTT.

Only one count was recorded for this clonotype. This chain connects TRBV25-1 to TRBJ2-5; the match to TRBD2 covers 7 bases. The CDR3 contains 15 residues. V gave up 3 bases and J gave up 9 bases; unmatched junction bases: 13. Germline V gene data show CDR1 as MGHDK and CDR2 as SYGVNS. The CDR3 DNA sequence: TGTGCCAGCAGTGAGGGGGAGGGCCTTCGGGAGGCCCAGTACTTC. Translated: CASSEGEGLREAQYF.

As for this clonotype: This is likely a read error, given that the CDR3 carries no conserved phenylalanine or tryptophan at its end. The chain links TRBV20-1 to TRBJ1-2, with 8 bases matching TRBD1. Germline lookup yields CDR1 DFQATT and CDR2 SNEGSKA (reference sequence). The CDR3 consists of 14 residues. V shed 4 bases, J shed 4 bases, and the junction held 8 bases outside the gene matches. CDR3 coding DNA: TGCAGTGCTATCCGGACAGGGAGGGCCTATGGCTACACCCTC. Translation gives CSAIRTGRAYGYTL.

This clonotype has a handful of counts. This chain uses TRBV28 with TRBJ1-4, with TRBD1 as a possible D gene (5 bases). Germline CDR1 MDHEN, CDR2 SYDVKM. This CDR3 spans 12 amino acids. V was clipped by 8 bases and J by 8 bases, with 12 bases between them. The CDR3 loop is CASRARDEKLFF. CDR3 in DNA: TGTGCCAGCCGGGCTAGGGACGAAAAACTGTTTTTT.

This clonotype was seen more than once but under ten times. The rearrangement joins TRBV29-1 to TRBJ2-7; 7 nucleotides align to TRBD1. Germline V gene data show CDR1 as SQVTM and CDR2 as ANQGSEA. V was pared by 4 bases and J by 2 bases, with 8 bases of the junction left unmatched. This CDR3 is built from 14 residues. The CDR3 sequence: CSVAGWDRAYEQYF. The CDR3 nucleotides are TGCAGCGTTGCAGGCTGGGACAGAGCCTACGAGCAGTACTTC.

This CDR3 reads CASSQGGGTPFDTQYF. The CDR3 DNA follows: TGTGCCAGCAGCCAAGGAGGGGGTACCCCGTTCGATACGCAGTATTTT. V is TRBV14 and J is TRBJ2-3; D is perhaps TRBD1 (6 bases). V dropped 1 base and J dropped 6 bases, with 17 bases sitting between them. The CDR3 runs to 16 residues. CDR1 and CDR2 (germline): SGHDN, FVKESK.

This clonotype has a handful of counts. This rearrangement joins TRBV12-3 or TRBV12-4 to TRBJ1-5; D ambiguous. V lost 2 bases to trimming and J lost 4 bases, with 9 bases between them. This CDR3 is 14 amino acids long. This chain's CDR3 is CASSLMQANQPQHF. The CDR3 DNA sequence: TGTGCCAGCAGTTTAATGCAGGCGAATCAGCCCCAGCATTTT.

The chain recombines TRBV14 with TRBJ2-5; perhaps TRBD2 as D (6 bases). CDR3 length: 15 residues. Trimming pared 5 bases from V and 1 base from J, leaving 14 bases between. From germline, CDR1 is SGHDN and CDR2 FVKESK. CDR3 in DNA: TGTGCCAGCAGCTATGGATGGGGGGTCCAAGAGACCCAGTACTTC. This translates into CASSYGWGVQETQYF.

As for this clonotype: Since a much larger clone is just one base distant, this may be a read error. This chain connects TRBV27 to TRBJ2-3; D is undetermined. The V end was cut by 5 bases, the J end by 1 base, with 22 bases between. The CDR3 totals 18 residues. Looked up from germline, CDR1 is MNHEY and CDR2 is SMNVEV (reference sequence). The CDR3 region is CASSSLVGSVTGTDTQYF. The CDR3 DNA reads as TGTGCCAGCAGTAGCCTAGTGGGCTCCGTGACTGGCACAGATACGCAGTATTTT.

This clonotype was seen at least ten times. The genes are TRBV27 and TRBJ1-2; TRBD1 matches at 8 bases. This CDR3 has 15 residues. Per the germline V gene, CDR1 is MNHEY and CDR2 is SMNVEV (reference sequence). Unmatched junction bases numbered 5, after V lost 3 bases and J lost 2 bases. CDR3 sequence: CASSLTGVGNYGYTF. The CDR3 bases are TGTGCCAGCAGTTTGACAGGGGTCGGAAACTATGGCTACACCTTC.

The V and J genes are TRBV10-2 and TRBJ1-2; TRBD1 might be the D (5 bases). The germline CDR1 and CDR2 sequences are WSHSY and SAAADI. The V gene lost 5 bases and the J gene lost 5 bases, with 6 bases spanning the gap. The CDR3 extends over 11 amino acids. CDR3 DNA sequence: TGCGCCAGCAGTACAGGTTATGGCTACACCTTC. Its protein product is CASSTGYGYTF.

J is TRBJ1-3 and V is TRBV20-1, with TRBD1 matching over 11 bases. This CDR3 has 15 amino acids. After removal of 2 bases from V and 3 bases from J, the junction contained 3 bases not matched to a gene. Germline V lookup: CDR1 DFQATT, CDR2 SNEGSKA (reference sequence). Here the CDR3 reads CSARRDRGVGNTIYF. The DNA for the CDR3 is TGCAGTGCTAGACGGGACAGGGGGGTTGGAAACACCATATATTTT.

In its sample, this clonotype was seen many times. This chain uses TRBV29-1 with TRBJ1-1; D perhaps matches TRBD1 (5 bases). The length of the CDR3 is 14 residues. Trimming cost V 7 bases and J 4 bases, with 19 bases left between them. The germline gives CDR1 SQVTM, CDR2 ANQGSEA. DNA for the CDR3: TGCAGCGCCATTCCCAGGGTAGGGATCACTGAAGCTTTCTTT. It codes for CSAIPRVGITEAFF.

The sample holds many counts of this clonotype. The genes are TRBV7-8 and TRBJ2-1; D is tentatively TRBD1 or TRBD2 (5 bases each). Looked up from germline, CDR1 is SGHVS and CDR2 is FQNEAQ. Trimming stripped 5 bases from V and 10 bases from J, with 18 bases between. The CDR3 is 14 residues long. The CDR3 is CASSSRTGRWEQFF. The CDR3, as DNA: TGTGCCAGCAGCAGCCGGACGGGGCGCTGGGAGCAGTTCTTC.

The table lists this clonotype with a few counts. The gene calls are TRBV2 and TRBJ1-3, with D uncertain. The CDR3 is 14 residues long. Germline V lookup: CDR1 SNHLY, CDR2 FYNNEI. V was trimmed by 5 bases and J by 0 bases, leaving 8 bases between them. CDR3 sequence (DNA): TGTGCCAGCAGTAACGGCCACTCTGGAAACACCATATATTTT. Its translation: CASSNGHSGNTIYF.